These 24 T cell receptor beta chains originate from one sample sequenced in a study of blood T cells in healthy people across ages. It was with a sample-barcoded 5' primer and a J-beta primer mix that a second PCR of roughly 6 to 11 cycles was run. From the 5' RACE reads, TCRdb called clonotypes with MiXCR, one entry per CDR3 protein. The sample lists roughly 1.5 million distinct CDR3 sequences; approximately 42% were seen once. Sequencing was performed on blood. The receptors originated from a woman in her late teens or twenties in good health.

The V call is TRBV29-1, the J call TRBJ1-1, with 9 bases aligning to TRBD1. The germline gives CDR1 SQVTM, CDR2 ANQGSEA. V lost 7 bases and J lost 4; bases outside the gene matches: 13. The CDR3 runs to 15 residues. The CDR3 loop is CSARLTGGRRTEAFF. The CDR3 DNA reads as TGCAGCGCCCGCCTGACAGGGGGAAGACGCACTGAAGCTTTCTTT.

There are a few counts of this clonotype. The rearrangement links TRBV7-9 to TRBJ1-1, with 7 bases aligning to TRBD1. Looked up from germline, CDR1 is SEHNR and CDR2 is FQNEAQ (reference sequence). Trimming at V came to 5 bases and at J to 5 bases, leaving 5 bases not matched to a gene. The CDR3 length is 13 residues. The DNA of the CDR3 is TGTGCCAGCAGCGAACAGGGGAGGACTGAAGCTTTCTTT. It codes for CASSEQGRTEAFF.

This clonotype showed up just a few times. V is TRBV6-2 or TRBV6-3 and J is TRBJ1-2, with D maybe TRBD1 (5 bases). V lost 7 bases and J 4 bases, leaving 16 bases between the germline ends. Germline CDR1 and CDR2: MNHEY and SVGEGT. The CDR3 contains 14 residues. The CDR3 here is CASNGQVRGYGYTF. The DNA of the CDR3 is TGTGCCAGCAATGGACAAGTCCGGGGCTATGGCTACACCTTC.

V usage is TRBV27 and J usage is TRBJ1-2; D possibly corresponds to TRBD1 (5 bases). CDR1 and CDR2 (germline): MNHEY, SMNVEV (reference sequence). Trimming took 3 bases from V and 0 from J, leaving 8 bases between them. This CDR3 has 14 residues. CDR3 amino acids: CASSFGHANYGYTF. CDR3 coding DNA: TGTGCCAGCAGTTTTGGACATGCTAACTATGGCTACACCTTC.

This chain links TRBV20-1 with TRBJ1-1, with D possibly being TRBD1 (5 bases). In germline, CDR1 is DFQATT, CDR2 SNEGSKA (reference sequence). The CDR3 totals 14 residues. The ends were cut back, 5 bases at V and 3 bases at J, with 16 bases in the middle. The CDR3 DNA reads TGCAGTGCTCCAGACGGGGGAGCGGACACTGAAGCTTTCTTT. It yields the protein CSAPDGGADTEAFF.

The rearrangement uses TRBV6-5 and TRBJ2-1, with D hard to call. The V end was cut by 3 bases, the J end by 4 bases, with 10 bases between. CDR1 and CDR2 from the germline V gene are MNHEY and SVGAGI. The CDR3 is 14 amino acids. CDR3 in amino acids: CASSYNGLYNEQFF. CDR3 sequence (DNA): TGTGCCAGCAGTTATAACGGGCTTTACAATGAGCAGTTCTTC.

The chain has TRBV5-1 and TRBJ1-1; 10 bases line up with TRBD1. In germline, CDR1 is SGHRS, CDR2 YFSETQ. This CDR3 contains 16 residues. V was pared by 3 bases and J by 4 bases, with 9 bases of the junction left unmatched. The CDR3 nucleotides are TGCGCCAGCAGCTCACCCCGGGACAGGGGTGGCACTGAAGCTTTCTTT. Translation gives CASSSPRDRGGTEAFF.

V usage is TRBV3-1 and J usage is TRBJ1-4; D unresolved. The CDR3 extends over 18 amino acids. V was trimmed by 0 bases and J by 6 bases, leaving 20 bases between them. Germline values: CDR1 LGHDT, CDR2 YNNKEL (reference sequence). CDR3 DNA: TGTGCCAGCAGCCAAGATCGCCCGGGAATTGGGTTGGATGAAAAACTGTTTTTT. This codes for CASSQDRPGIGLDEKLFF.

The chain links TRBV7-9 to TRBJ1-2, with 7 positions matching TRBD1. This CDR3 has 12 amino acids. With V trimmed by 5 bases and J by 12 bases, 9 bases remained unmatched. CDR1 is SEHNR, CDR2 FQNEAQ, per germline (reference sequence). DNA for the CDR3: TGTGCCAGCAGCCTAGGGACAGCCACCGACACCTTC. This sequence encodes CASSLGTATDTF. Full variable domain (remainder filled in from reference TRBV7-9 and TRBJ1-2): DTGVSQNPRHKITKRGQNVTFRCDPISEHNRLYWYRQTLGQGPEFLTYFQNEAQLEKSRLLSDRFSAERPKGSFSTLEIQRTEQGDSAMYLCASSLGTATDTFGSGTRLTVV.

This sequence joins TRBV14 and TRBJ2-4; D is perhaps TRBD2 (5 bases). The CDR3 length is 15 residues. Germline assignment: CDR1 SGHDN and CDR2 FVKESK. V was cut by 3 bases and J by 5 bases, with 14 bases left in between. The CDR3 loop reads CASSHTSGAENIQYF. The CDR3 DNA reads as TGTGCCAGCAGCCATACCAGCGGAGCTGAAAACATTCAGTACTTC.

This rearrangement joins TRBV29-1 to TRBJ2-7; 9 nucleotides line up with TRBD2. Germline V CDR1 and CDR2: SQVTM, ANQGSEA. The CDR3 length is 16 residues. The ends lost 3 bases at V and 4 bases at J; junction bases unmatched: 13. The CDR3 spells CSVEGVSGRYAYEQYF. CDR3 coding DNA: TGCAGCGTTGAGGGGGTTAGCGGGAGATATGCGTACGAGCAGTACTTC.

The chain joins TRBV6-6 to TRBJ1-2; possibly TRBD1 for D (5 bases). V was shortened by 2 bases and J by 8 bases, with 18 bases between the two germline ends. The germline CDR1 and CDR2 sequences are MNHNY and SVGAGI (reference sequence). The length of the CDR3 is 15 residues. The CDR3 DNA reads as TGTGCCAGCAGTTACCAGGACACGCAGACCGGGGGCTACACCTTC. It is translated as CASSYQDTQTGGYTF.

Written as DNA, the CDR3 is TGTGCCAGCAGCGCCCAAGGGACAGACAATCAGCCCCAGCATTTT. It yields the protein CASSAQGTDNQPQHF. The V call is TRBV7-9, the J call TRBJ1-5; TRBD1 matches at 7 bases. CDR1 and CDR2 from the germline V gene are SEHNR and FQNEAQ (reference sequence). The V segment lost 5 bases and the J segment 3 bases; nucleotides outside the gene matches: 7. CDR3 size: 15 residues.

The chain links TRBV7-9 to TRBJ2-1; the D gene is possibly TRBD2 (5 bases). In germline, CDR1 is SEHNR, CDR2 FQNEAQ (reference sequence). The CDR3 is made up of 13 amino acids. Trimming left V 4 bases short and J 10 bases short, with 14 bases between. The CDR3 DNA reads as TGTGCCAGCAGCTCAGCGGTCGTCTACGAGCAGTTCTTC. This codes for CASSSAVVYEQFF.

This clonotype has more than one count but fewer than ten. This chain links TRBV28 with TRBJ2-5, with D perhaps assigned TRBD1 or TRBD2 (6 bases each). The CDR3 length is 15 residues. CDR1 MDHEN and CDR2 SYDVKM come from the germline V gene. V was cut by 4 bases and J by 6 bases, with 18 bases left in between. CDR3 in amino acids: CASSSGGHRHQTQYF. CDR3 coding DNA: TGTGCCAGCAGTTCCGGGGGCCATCGTCACCAGACCCAGTACTTC. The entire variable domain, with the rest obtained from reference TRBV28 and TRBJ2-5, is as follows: DVKVTQSSRYLVKRTGEKVFLECVQDMDHENMFWYRQDPGLGLRLIYFSYDVKMKEKGDIPEGYSVSREKKERFSLILESASTNQTSMYLCASSSGGHRHQTQYFGPGTRLLVL.

CDR3 nucleotide sequence: TGTGCCAGCAGCTTAGAGCCAGGGACGAACACTGAAGCTTTCTTT. Its translation is CASSLEPGTNTEAFF. V is TRBV7-6 and J is TRBJ1-1; TRBD1 is a possible D gene (5 bases). The CDR3 runs 15 residues. Germline CDR1 SGHVS, CDR2 FNYEAQ. The ends were cut back, 1 base at V and 1 base at J, with 10 bases in the middle.

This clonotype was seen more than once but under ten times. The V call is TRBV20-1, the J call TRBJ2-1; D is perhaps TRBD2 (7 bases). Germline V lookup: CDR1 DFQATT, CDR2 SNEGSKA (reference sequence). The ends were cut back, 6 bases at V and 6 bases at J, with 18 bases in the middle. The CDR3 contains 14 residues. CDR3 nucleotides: TGCAGTGCCCGCCCTCATCGGGGGGCCAATGAGCAGTTCTTC. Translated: CSARPHRGANEQFF.

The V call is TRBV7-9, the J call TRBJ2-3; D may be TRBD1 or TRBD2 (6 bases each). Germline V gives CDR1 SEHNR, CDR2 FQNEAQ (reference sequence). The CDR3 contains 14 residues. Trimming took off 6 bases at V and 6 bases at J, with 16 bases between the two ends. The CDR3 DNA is TGTGCCAGCAGACTAGCAGGGGCCGGGGATACGCAGTATTTT. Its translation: CASRLAGAGDTQYF.

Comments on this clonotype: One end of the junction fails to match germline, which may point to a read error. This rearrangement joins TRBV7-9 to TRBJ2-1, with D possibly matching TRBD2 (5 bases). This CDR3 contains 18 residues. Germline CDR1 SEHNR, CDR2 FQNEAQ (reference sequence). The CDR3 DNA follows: TGTGCCAGCAGCGTAGCCCCACTGGGCCCCGGGGAGACCAATGAGCAGTTCTTC. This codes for CASSVAPLGPGETNEQFF.

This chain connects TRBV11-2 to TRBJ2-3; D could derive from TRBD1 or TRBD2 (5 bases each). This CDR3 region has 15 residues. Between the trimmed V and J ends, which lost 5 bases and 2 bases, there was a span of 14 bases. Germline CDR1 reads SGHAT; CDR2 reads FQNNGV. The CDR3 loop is CASSRTRGFTDTQYF. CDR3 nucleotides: TGTGCCAGCAGCCGAACGAGGGGTTTCACAGATACGCAGTATTTT. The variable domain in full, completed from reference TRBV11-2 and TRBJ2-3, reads EAGVAQSPRYKIIEKRQSVAFWCNPISGHATLYWYQQILGQGPKLLIQFQNNGVVDDSQLPKDRFSAERLKGVDSTLKIQPAKLEDSAVYLCASSRTRGFTDTQYFGPGTRLTVL.

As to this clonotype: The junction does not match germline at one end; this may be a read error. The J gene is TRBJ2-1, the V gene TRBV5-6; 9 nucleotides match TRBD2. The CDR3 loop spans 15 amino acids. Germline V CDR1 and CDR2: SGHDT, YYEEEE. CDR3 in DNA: TGTGCCAGCAGCTTGAGTAGCGGGAGATACAATGAGCATTTCTTC. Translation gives CASSLSSGRYNEHFF.

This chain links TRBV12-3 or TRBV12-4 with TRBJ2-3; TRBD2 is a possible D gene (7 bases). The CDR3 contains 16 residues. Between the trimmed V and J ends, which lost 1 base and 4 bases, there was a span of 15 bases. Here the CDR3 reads CASSLGGRGAPDTQYF. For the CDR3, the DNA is TGTGCCAGCAGTTTAGGGGGACGGGGGGCCCCAGATACGCAGTATTTT.

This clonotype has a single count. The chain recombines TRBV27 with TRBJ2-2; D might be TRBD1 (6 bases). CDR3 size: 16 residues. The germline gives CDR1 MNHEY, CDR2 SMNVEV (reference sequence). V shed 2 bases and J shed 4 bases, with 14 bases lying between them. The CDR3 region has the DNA TGTGCCAGCAGTTTAAGTACAGGGCCGGCCACCGGGGAGCTGTTTTTT. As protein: CASSLSTGPATGELFF.

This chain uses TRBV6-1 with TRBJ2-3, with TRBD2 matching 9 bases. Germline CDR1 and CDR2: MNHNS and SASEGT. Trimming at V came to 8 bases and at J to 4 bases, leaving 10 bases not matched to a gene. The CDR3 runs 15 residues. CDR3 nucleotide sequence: TGTGCCAGCGTAGAACGTAGCGGGAGCGCAGATACGCAGTATTTT. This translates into CASVERSGSADTQYF.